The next 30 T cell receptor beta chains were all read from a single sample in a study of cytomegalovirus exposure and HLA in healthy donors. The PCR used 60 Vbeta and 13 Jbeta primers. Method: immunoSEQ multiplex PCR; TCRdb's copy keeps in-frame clones and lacks some. The sample lists roughly 120,000 clones; around 8.5% were seen once. Sequencing was done on a sample of PBMCs. These receptors originate from a man in his forties in good health and CMV-seronegative.

V is TRBV15 and J is TRBJ2-6; no clear D gene. From germline, CDR1 is LNHNV and CDR2 YYDKDF (reference sequence). The V end was cut by 3 bases, the J end by 0 bases, with 6 bases between. CDR3 size: 15 residues. CDR3 coding DNA: TGTGCCACCAGCAGCTTCTCCTCTGGGGCCAACGTCCTGACTTTC. Translating it yields CATSSFSSGANVLTF.

The chain joins TRBV28 to TRBJ2-6; 8 nucleotides align to TRBD1. Germline trimming cut 7 bases from V and 0 bases from J; bases unmatched to any gene: 11. This CDR3 has 18 residues. Germline assignment: CDR1 MDHEN and CDR2 SYDVKM. The CDR3, as DNA: TGTGCCAGCATCACGACAGGGGCCCCGAGCTCTGGGGCCAACGTCCTGACTTTC. As protein: CASITTGAPSSGANVLTF.

This chain uses TRBV5-1 with TRBJ1-1; no clear D gene. The CDR3 consists of 13 residues. V gave up 5 bases and J gave up 3 bases, with 11 bases separating them. Germline V CDR1 and CDR2: SGHRS, YFSETQ. The CDR3 DNA follows: TGCGCCAGCAGGCTCGAGGAGGACACTGAAGCTTTCTTT. This codes for CASRLEEDTEAFF.

This clone was recorded a few times. This chain connects TRBV4-3 to TRBJ1-2; D is possibly TRBD1 (6 bases). CDR1 is LGHNA and CDR2 is YSLEER in the germline V gene. V was trimmed by 0 bases and J by 2 bases, leaving 7 bases between them. CDR3 length equals 14 residues. The CDR3 DNA sequence: TGCGCCAGCAGCCAAGACAGGGGCAACTATGGCTACACCTTC. It specifies CASSQDRGNYGYTF.

The rearrangement links TRBV19 to TRBJ2-3; TRBD2 matches at 9 bases. Germline CDR1 and CDR2: LNHDA and SQIVND (reference sequence). This CDR3 spans 16 amino acids. V lost 7 bases and J lost 3; bases outside the gene matches: 11. CDR3 sequence (DNA): TGTGCCAGTACCCCCGGAATAGCGGGGGCTACAGATACGCAGTATTTT. Translated, it gives CASTPGIAGATDTQYF.

The V call is TRBV4-1, the J call TRBJ2-3; possible D gene TRBD2, 5 bases. V was clipped by 0 bases and J by 2 bases, with 15 bases between them. The CDR3 is made up of 17 amino acids. The germline gives CDR1 MGHRA, CDR2 YSYEKL. CDR3 protein: CASSQEETGINTDTQYF. DNA of the CDR3: TGCGCCAGCAGCCAAGAGGAGACCGGGATCAACACAGATACGCAGTATTTT.

This clone was recorded a few times. The sample carries other DNA sequences with the same CDR3. V is TRBV6-1 and J is TRBJ2-7, with 7 positions matching TRBD1. This CDR3 region has 13 residues. The trim removed 5 bases at V and 3 bases at J, leaving 4 bases unmatched. Per the germline V gene, CDR1 is MNHNS and CDR2 is SASEGT. CDR3 sequence reads: CASSSHRGYEQYF. Written as DNA, the CDR3 is TGTGCCAGCAGTTCCCACAGGGGCTACGAGCAGTACTTC.

This clone has just a few counts. The rearrangement uses TRBV6-1 and TRBJ1-1; TRBD1 aligns across 7 bases. Germline CDR1 reads MNHNS; CDR2 reads SASEGT. This CDR3 region has 13 residues. V lost 4 bases to trimming and J lost 3 bases; unmatched junction nucleotides: 2. The DNA for the CDR3 is TGTGCCAGCAGTGGACAGGGACACACTGAAGCTTTCTTT. It is translated as CASSGQGHTEAFF.

The chain recombines TRBV2 with TRBJ2-3, with D uncertain. V was trimmed by 4 bases and J by 4 bases, leaving 3 bases between them. The CDR3 sequence is 11 residues long. From germline, CDR1 is SNHLY and CDR2 FYNNEI. This CDR3 is CASSVSDTQYF. CDR3 DNA: TGTGCCAGCAGTGTCTCAGATACGCAGTATTTT. The full variable domain, with the rest looked up from reference TRBV2 and TRBJ2-3, is EPEVTQTPSHQVTQMGQEVILRCVPISNHLYFYWYRQILGQKVEFLVSFYNNEISEKSEIFDDQFSVERPDGSNFTLKIRSTKLEDSAMYFCASSVSDTQYFGPGTRLTVL.

This clone has a handful of counts. V usage is TRBV28 and J usage is TRBJ2-5; TRBD1 matches at 7 bases. The J call is uncertain, as TRBJ2-7 better fits the DNA end. This CDR3 spans 15 amino acids. In germline, CDR1 is MDHEN, CDR2 SYDVKM. In DNA, the CDR3 is TGTGCCAGCAGTTTACGGACAGCAGGGGGTTACGAGCAGTACTTC. Translating it yields CASSLRTAGGYEQYF.

This clone was seen only a few times. The chain has TRBV29-1 and TRBJ1-4; D unresolved. Trimming cost V 6 bases and J 4 bases, with 12 bases left between them. The CDR3 contains 13 residues. Germline CDR1 and CDR2: SQVTM and ANQGSEA. The chain's CDR3 is CSVGEGNNEKLFF. The CDR3 region has the DNA TGCAGCGTCGGAGAGGGAAATAATGAAAAACTGTTTTTT.

This clone was counted only a few times. The chain carries TRBV5-4 and TRBJ2-2; D perhaps matches TRBD1 (6 bases). CDR3 size: 15 residues. Between the trimmed V and J ends, which lost 0 bases and 5 bases, there was a span of 11 bases. CDR1 and CDR2 (germline): SGHNT, YYREEE (reference sequence). The chain's CDR3 is CASSLAVGGTGELFF. Here the CDR3 DNA reads TGTGCCAGCAGCTTGGCCGTAGGGGGTACCGGGGAGCTGTTTTTT.

A few counts support this clone. One junction end disagrees with the germline gene, perhaps due to a read error. The sample contains more than one DNA sequence encoding this CDR3. This chain uses TRBV2 with TRBJ1-4; 7 bases align to TRBD1. Germline CDR1 and CDR2: SNHLY and FYNNEI. This CDR3 contains 15 residues. In nucleotides, the CDR3 is TGTGCTAGCAGTGCGACAGGGTCCGCCGGCGAAAAACTGTTTTTT. Translated, it gives CASSATGSAGEKLFF.

This clone turned up a few times. This rearrangement joins TRBV5-1 to TRBJ2-2; possible D gene TRBD2, 5 bases. V was clipped by 4 bases and J by 5 bases, with 15 bases between them. The CDR3 extends over 15 amino acids. Germline V CDR1 and CDR2: SGHRS, YFSETQ. CDR3 loop: CASSPTRVRTGELFF. CDR3 coding DNA: TGCGCCAGCAGCCCAACGAGGGTACGAACCGGGGAGCTGTTTTTT.

In its sample, this clone was seen a few times. The J gene is TRBJ1-2, the V gene TRBV25-1; 10 bases fit TRBD1. The germline CDR1 and CDR2 sequences are MGHDK and SYGVNS. J was trimmed by 6 bases and V by 1 base; bases with no gene match: 2. CDR3 size: 14 residues. CDR3 amino acids: CASSESGTGDGYTF. The CDR3 DNA reads as TGTGCCAGCAGTGAATCGGGGACAGGGGATGGCTACACCTTC.

The chain joins TRBV6-5 to TRBJ1-3; possible D gene TRBD1, 5 bases. With 7 bases removed from V and 1 base from J, the gap between germline ends came to 8 bases. The CDR3 loop spans 13 amino acids. Per the germline V gene, CDR1 is MNHEY and CDR2 is SVGAGI. As DNA, the CDR3 is TGTGCCAGCACCCAGGGTTCTGGAAACACCATATATTTT. Its translation: CASTQGSGNTIYF.

In this sample, this clone turned up a few times. In the same sample, other DNA sequences code for this CDR3. The V gene is TRBV7-2, the J gene TRBJ2-5, with 8 bases aligning to TRBD1. There are 15 residues in the CDR3. Germline V gene lookup returns CDR1 SGHTA and CDR2 FQGNSA. V gave up 5 bases and J gave up 0 bases; unmatched junction bases: 5. The CDR3 nucleotides are TGTGCCAGCAGCGGGACAGGCATTTACCAAGAGACCCAGTACTTC. Protein: CASSGTGIYQETQYF.

Only a few counts were recorded for this clone. The CDR3 bases are TGTGCCACCAGCAGAGAGCCCAATACAGGGAGTAGGCAGTACTTC. Translation: CATSREPNTGSRQYF. The chain uses TRBV15 and TRBJ2-7, with D perhaps matching TRBD1 (6 bases). Trimming took 0 bases from V and 9 from J, leaving 18 bases between them. Germline V gene data show CDR1 as LNHNV and CDR2 as YYDKDF (reference sequence). CDR3 size: 15 residues.

The V call is TRBV7-3, the J call TRBJ2-5, with D perhaps matching TRBD2 (5 bases). The V gene lost 0 bases and the J gene lost 5 bases, with 10 bases spanning the gap. Germline loops: CDR1 SGHTA, CDR2 FQGTGA. This CDR3 region has 14 residues. CDR3 loop: CASSLTGLAETQYF. The CDR3 bases are TGTGCCAGCAGCTTAACTGGCTTAGCGGAGACCCAGTACTTC.

This clone was counted a few times. The chain uses TRBV2 and TRBJ1-2; the D gene is possibly TRBD1 (5 bases). Germline V gives CDR1 SNHLY, CDR2 FYNNEI. The CDR3 loop spans 13 amino acids. Trimming shortened V by 7 bases and J by 4 bases, and 13 bases separated the two germline ends. The CDR3 coding sequence is TGTGCCAGCACGGGGGATCGCGCCTATGGCTACACCTTC. Translation gives CASTGDRAYGYTF.

This clone occurred a few times. The J gene is TRBJ2-6, the V gene TRBV5-4, with 7 bases matching TRBD1. The CDR3 consists of 15 residues. Trimming took 1 base from V and 4 from J; bases not matched to a gene: 2. Germline loops: CDR1 SGHNT, CDR2 YYREEE (reference sequence). The chain's CDR3 is CASSLTGVGANVLTF. CDR3 sequence (DNA): TGTGCCAGCAGCTTGACAGGGGTCGGGGCCAACGTCCTGACTTTC.

This clone was detected only a few times. The chain links TRBV19 to TRBJ2-2; maybe TRBD2 (5 bases). Germline V gene lookup returns CDR1 LNHDA and CDR2 SQIVND (reference sequence). The CDR3 runs to 16 residues. V gave up 3 bases and J gave up 5 bases, with 16 bases separating them. The CDR3 here is CASSMRLRTFTGELFF. CDR3 DNA sequence: TGTGCCAGTAGTATGAGACTACGCACCTTTACCGGGGAGCTGTTTTTT.

This clone was detected a few times. This sequence joins TRBV11-2 and TRBJ1-2; D remains unclear. CDR1 and CDR2 (germline): SGHAT, FQNNGV. The CDR3 length is 10 residues. V was trimmed by 6 bases and J by 8 bases, leaving 7 bases between them. CDR3 in amino acids: CASSPPGYTF. The CDR3 DNA sequence: TGTGCCAGCAGTCCCCCGGGCTACACCTTC.

This clone was observed a handful of times. The V gene is TRBV27, the J gene TRBJ2-7; D may be TRBD1 (6 bases). This CDR3 is 15 amino acids long. The V end was cut by 0 bases, the J end by 4 bases, with 13 bases between. The germline V gene encodes CDR1 MNHEY and CDR2 SMNVEV (reference sequence). The chain's CDR3 is CASSLSKGRGYEQYF. CDR3 DNA sequence: TGTGCCAGCAGTTTATCGAAAGGCAGGGGTTACGAGCAGTACTTC.

The chain has TRBV7-2 and TRBJ1-4; TRBD1 aligns across 9 bases. Germline V gene sequence: CDR1 SGHTA, CDR2 FQGNSA. V was clipped by 6 bases and J by 8 bases; unmatched bases: 7. The CDR3 runs 14 residues. The CDR3 region is CASRPTGGQEKLFF. For the CDR3, the DNA is TGTGCCAGCAGACCCACAGGGGGCCAAGAAAAACTGTTTTTT.

This clone was seen a handful of times. The chain combines TRBV7-9 with TRBJ1-6; 7 bases agree with TRBD1. Germline lookup yields CDR1 SEHNR and CDR2 FQNEAQ (reference sequence). With 1 base clipped from V and 9 bases from J, the junction kept 3 bases outside the gene matches. The CDR3 loop spans 14 amino acids. The CDR3 bases are TGTGCCAGCAGCTTAGGAGACAGGGTTTCACCCCTCCACTTT. Translating gives CASSLGDRVSPLHF.

V and J are TRBV9 and TRBJ1-1; tentatively, D is TRBD1 (5 bases). V was trimmed by 0 bases and J by 1 base, leaving 7 bases between them. Germline V gene sequence: CDR1 SGDLS, CDR2 YYNGEE. This CDR3 contains 14 residues. The CDR3 region has the DNA TGTGCCAGCAGCGTAGGACAGCGGAACACTGAAGCTTTCTTT. Its protein product is CASSVGQRNTEAFF.

The sample holds a few counts of this clone. Since the CDR3 does not end with the conserved phenylalanine or tryptophan, this likely comes from a read error. The DNA is left out, because the CDR3 cannot be placed on it with certainty; the CDR3 is given as TCRdb lists it. This chain uses TRBV10-1 with TRBJ2-7; the table's D call TRBD2 went unverified against the DNA. Germline-derived CDR1 and CDR2 are WNHNN and SYGVQD (reference sequence). The CDR3 adds up to 8 amino acids, both ends counted. The CDR3 reads CASSESRS.

This clone was observed a few times. V is TRBV7-9 and J is TRBJ1-2; D unresolved. V shed 1 base and J shed 12 bases, with 18 bases lying between them. The CDR3 is 14 amino acids. Looked up from germline, CDR1 is SEHNR and CDR2 is FQNEAQ (reference sequence). The CDR3 DNA sequence: TGTGCCAGCAGCTTAGAGCCCTCGGCAGGAGGACACACCTTC. Encoded protein: CASSLEPSAGGHTF.

This chain joins TRBV5-6 and TRBJ1-5; no clear D. Germline assignment: CDR1 SGHDT and CDR2 YYEEEE. This CDR3 contains 15 residues. Trimming took 0 bases from V and 6 from J, leaving 13 bases between them. The DNA for the CDR3 is TGTGCCAGCAGCTTGGCCGGAGGGTCGGGTCAGCCCCAGCATTTT. Protein product: CASSLAGGSGQPQHF.